A single sample gave rise to the 18 T cell receptor beta chains below, sequenced in a study of identifying expanded T cells in peripheral blood. Sequenced by immunoSEQ multiplex PCR; TCRdb stores in-frame clones only, minus some. The repertoire holds over 85,000 clones, with about 85% as singletons. The sequenced sample consisted of blood. The receptors come from a person aged 18 to 70 in good health.

This rearrangement joins TRBV30 to TRBJ2-7; possible D gene TRBD1, 5 bases. Trimming took off 3 bases at V and 4 bases at J, with 22 bases between the two ends. Germline V gene sequence: CDR1 GTSNPN, CDR2 SVGIG (reference sequence). CDR3 size: 16 residues. CDR3 sequence reads: CAWSEFTGVSLYEQYF. The CDR3, as DNA: TGTGCCTGGAGCGAATTTACAGGTGTAAGCTTGTACGAGCAGTACTTC. Full variable domain (outside the CDR3, taken from reference TRBV30 and TRBJ2-7): SQTIHQWPATLVQPVGSPLSLECTVEGTSNPNLYWYRQAAGRGLQLLFYSVGIGQISSEVPQNLSASRPQDRQFILSSKKLLLSDSGFYLCAWSEFTGVSLYEQYFGPGTRLTVT.

The chain couples TRBV7-2 to TRBJ1-6, with a possible D match to TRBD1 (5 bases). Trimming removed 1 base at V and 1 base at J, with 8 bases between. Germline CDR1 is SGHTA and CDR2 is FQGNSA. CDR3 length: 16 residues. Here the CDR3 reads CASSLVGGSYNSPLHF. CDR3 DNA sequence: TGTGCCAGCAGCTTAGTCGGGGGGTCCTATAATTCACCCCTCCACTTT.

This sequence joins TRBV2 and TRBJ1-5; D gene uncertain. The CDR3 covers 12 residues. Trimming took 2 bases from V and 11 from J, leaving 10 bases between them. Germline V gene data show CDR1 as SNHLY and CDR2 as FYNNEI. DNA for the CDR3: TGTGCCAGCAGTGAAAGCTTGTGGGCCCAGCATTTT. It encodes CASSESLWAQHF.

This clone showed up just once. This chain links TRBV15 with TRBJ2-6; 7 nucleotides line up with TRBD1. V was pared by 5 bases and J by 4 bases, with 11 bases of the junction left unmatched. Germline values: CDR1 LNHNV, CDR2 YYDKDF (reference sequence). The CDR3 is 17 residues long. Here the CDR3 DNA reads TGTGCCACCAGCCTAGACAGGGATGGCTTCGGGGCCAACGTCCTGACTTTC. The encoded protein is CATSLDRDGFGANVLTF.

V usage is TRBV11-2 and J usage is TRBJ1-6, with D possibly TRBD1 on 5 matching bases. Germline values: CDR1 SGHAT, CDR2 FQNNGV. V dropped 1 base and J dropped 8 bases, with 12 bases sitting between them. This CDR3 contains 15 residues. The CDR3, as DNA: TGTGCCAGCAGCTTAGTGGAGAGGGGTGATTCACCCCTCCACTTT. Its protein product is CASSLVERGDSPLHF.

This clone occurred once. The chain is built from TRBV30 and TRBJ1-1, with D tentatively TRBD1 (5 bases). CDR1 is GTSNPN, CDR2 SVGIG, per germline (reference sequence). CDR3 length: 12 amino acids. V gave up 3 bases and J gave up 8 bases, with 13 bases separating them. The chain's CDR3 is CAWSLGAAEAFF. In nucleotides, the CDR3 is TGTGCCTGGAGCCTAGGGGCAGCCGAAGCTTTCTTT.

The chain has TRBV7-8 and TRBJ2-7; D possibly matches TRBD1 or TRBD2 (6 bases each). The ends were cut back, 1 base at V and 7 bases at J, with 14 bases in the middle. The CDR3 has 14 residues. Germline V CDR1 and CDR2: SGHVS, FQNEAQ. This chain's CDR3 is CASSLEGGPREQYF. CDR3 nucleotides: TGTGCCAGCAGCTTAGAAGGGGGGCCGCGGGAGCAGTACTTC.

The chain employs TRBV10-3 and TRBJ2-5; 9 bases match TRBD1. V shed 2 bases, J shed 5 bases, and the junction held 3 bases outside the gene matches. The CDR3 runs to 14 residues. Germline V gives CDR1 ENHRY, CDR2 SYGVKD. CDR3 sequence reads: CAISETGQGETQYF. DNA for the CDR3: TGTGCCATCAGTGAGACCGGACAGGGGGAGACCCAGTACTTC.

The chain couples TRBV19 to TRBJ2-1; 7 bases agree with TRBD1. J gave up 6 bases and V 4 bases, and 6 bases lay outside the gene matches. CDR1 and CDR2 from the germline V gene are LNHDA and SQIVND (reference sequence). The CDR3 is 14 amino acids. The CDR3 bases are TGTGCCAGTAGTACAGGGACAGACTCCAATGAGCAGTTCTTC. Residues: CASSTGTDSNEQFF.

This chain connects TRBV6-6 to TRBJ1-2; D is possibly TRBD1 (5 bases). This CDR3 contains 11 residues. In germline, CDR1 is MNHNY, CDR2 SVGAGI (reference sequence). V lost 8 bases and J 6 bases, leaving 10 bases between the germline ends. CDR3 in DNA: TGTGCCAGCCACCAGGGAAATGGCTACACCTTC. This translates into CASHQGNGYTF.

The CDR3 DNA reads as TGTGCCATCAGTGAGTCGGGCAGGATAAGGGTCTATGGCTACACCTTC. Translation gives CAISESGRIRVYGYTF. The chain combines TRBV10-3 with TRBJ1-2, with no clear D. This CDR3 spans 16 amino acids. Looked up from germline, CDR1 is ENHRY and CDR2 is SYGVKD. V lost 0 bases to trimming and J lost 4 bases, with 15 bases between them.

J is TRBJ1-6 and V is TRBV28; D gene unclear. V was shortened by 8 bases and J by 3 bases, with 11 bases between the two germline ends. The CDR3 loop spans 14 amino acids. Germline loops: CDR1 MDHEN, CDR2 SYDVKM. The DNA for the CDR3 is TGTGCCAGCTATCCCGGGAGCTATAATTCACCCCTCCACTTT. Its translation is CASYPGSYNSPLHF.

This chain connects TRBV6-5 to TRBJ1-2; D not certain. Germline CDR1 reads MNHEY; CDR2 reads SVGAGI. Trimming shortened V by 2 bases and J by 6 bases, and 10 bases separated the two germline ends. The CDR3 extends over 13 amino acids. The DNA of the CDR3 is TGTGCCAGCAGTTACCGGGGTCACGATGGCTACACCTTC. Amino acids: CASSYRGHDGYTF.

The DNA for the CDR3 is TGTGCCAGCAGCTTGACCGGACAGGGGGCGTTTGGGGAGACCCAGTACTTC. Amino acid sequence: CASSLTGQGAFGETQYF. The J gene is TRBJ2-5, the V gene TRBV5-4, with 11 bases that match TRBD1. This CDR3 is built from 17 residues. The germline CDR1 and CDR2 sequences are SGHNT and YYREEE (reference sequence). The V and J ends lost 1 base and 5 bases, in that order; junction bases with no gene match: 10.

This sequence joins TRBV6-5 and TRBJ1-6; TRBD1 is a possible D gene (6 bases). V was shortened by 8 bases and J by 3 bases, with 11 bases between the two germline ends. There are 14 residues in the CDR3. Germline V gives CDR1 MNHEY, CDR2 SVGAGI. The CDR3 loop reads CASGKDSYNSPLHF. The CDR3 DNA reads TGTGCCAGCGGGAAGGACAGCTATAATTCACCCCTCCACTTT.

The chain joins TRBV5-6 to TRBJ1-2; 8 positions agree with TRBD1. Germline loops: CDR1 SGHDT, CDR2 YYEEEE. Unmatched junction bases numbered 14, after V lost 5 bases and J lost 2 bases. CDR3 length: 17 amino acids. The CDR3 nucleotides are TGTGCCAGCAGTAAGCAGACAGGGGCTTCACACAACTATGGCTACACCTTC. Translated: CASSKQTGASHNYGYTF.

The chain carries TRBV16 and TRBJ1-2, with D perhaps matching TRBD1 (6 bases). The germline V gene encodes CDR1 KGHSY and CDR2 FQNENV. Trimming removed 2 bases from V and 4 bases from J, with 14 bases in between. CDR3 length equals 15 residues. DNA for the CDR3: TGTGCCAGCAGCCAACCACAGGGTTCTGGCTATGGCTACACCTTC. Its protein is CASSQPQGSGYGYTF.

The chain recombines TRBV5-6 with TRBJ1-6, with TRBD1 identical over 9 bases. Germline CDR1 reads SGHDT; CDR2 reads YYEEEE. The CDR3 totals 15 residues. J was trimmed by 7 bases and V by 7 bases; bases with no gene match: 9. CDR3 residues: CASGYTGGRNSPLHF. CDR3 DNA sequence: TGTGCCAGCGGTTATACAGGGGGCAGGAATTCACCCCTCCACTTT. Using reference TRBV5-6 and TRBJ1-6 for the parts outside the CDR3, the full variable domain is DAGVTQSPTHLIKTRGQQVTLRCSPKSGHDTVSWYQQALGQGPQFIFQYYEEEERQRGNFPDRFSGHQFPNYSSELNVNALLLGDSALYLCASGYTGGRNSPLHFGNGTRLTVT.